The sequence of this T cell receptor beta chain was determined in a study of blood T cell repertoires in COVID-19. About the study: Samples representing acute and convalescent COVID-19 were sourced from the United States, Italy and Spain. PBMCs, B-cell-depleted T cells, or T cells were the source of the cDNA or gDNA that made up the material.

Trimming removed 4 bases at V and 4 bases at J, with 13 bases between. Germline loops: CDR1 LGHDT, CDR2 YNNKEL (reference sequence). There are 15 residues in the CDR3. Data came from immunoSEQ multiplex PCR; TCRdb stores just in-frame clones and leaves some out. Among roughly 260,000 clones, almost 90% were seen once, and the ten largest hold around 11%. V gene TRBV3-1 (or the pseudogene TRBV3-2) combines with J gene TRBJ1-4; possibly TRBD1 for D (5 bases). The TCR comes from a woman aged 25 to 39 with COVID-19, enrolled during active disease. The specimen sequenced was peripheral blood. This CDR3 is CASSLLRGGNEKLFF. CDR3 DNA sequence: TGTGCCAGCAGCCTCTTGCGGGGGGGTAATGAAAAACTGTTTTTT.